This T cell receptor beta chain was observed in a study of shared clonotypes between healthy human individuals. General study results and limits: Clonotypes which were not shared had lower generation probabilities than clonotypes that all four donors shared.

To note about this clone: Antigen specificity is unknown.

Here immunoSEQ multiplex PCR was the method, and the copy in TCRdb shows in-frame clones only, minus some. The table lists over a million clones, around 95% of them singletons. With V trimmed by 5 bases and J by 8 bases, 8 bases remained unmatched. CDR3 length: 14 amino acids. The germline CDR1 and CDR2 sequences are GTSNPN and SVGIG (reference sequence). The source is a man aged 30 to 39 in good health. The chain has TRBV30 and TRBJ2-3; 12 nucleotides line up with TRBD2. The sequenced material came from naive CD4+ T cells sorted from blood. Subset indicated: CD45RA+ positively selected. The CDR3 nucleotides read TGTGCCTGGGCTAGGACTAGCGGGGCAGGTACGCAGTATTTT. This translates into CAWARTSGAGTQYF.